This note documents a single T cell receptor (beta chain) sequence. What antigen it recognizes has not been identified. One base away there is no much larger clone; base qualities are not given. Stable Graves' hyperthyroidism was defined as the absence of progression to ophthalmopathy over 18 months of follow-up. Hyperthyroidism patients were newly diagnosed, with disease duration under 2 months, and aged 18 to 65 years. Exclusion was applied to patients with uncontrolled infections, other autoimmune diseases, pregnancy or lactation. Diagnoses were based on clinical symptoms, serum thyroxine and TRAb, thyroid ultrasound and orbital computed tomography. PBMCs were isolated from about 10 ml of fresh peripheral blood by Ficoll-Paque density gradient centrifugation. Total RNA was extracted using Trizol reagent, and RNA quality was assessed on an Agilent 2100 Bioanalyzer. This sample was taken from a study of T cells in Graves' hyperthyroidism and ophthalmopathy (dated by TCRdb to between 2019 and 2020). Looking at the study overall: Peripheral blood samples were taken at the time of initial diagnosis, prior to any treatment. To identify TCR V-J signatures that set the groups apart, the researchers used a discovery cohort of about a hundred patients, made up of around 40 with Graves' ophthalmopathy and 57 with stable Graves' hyperthyroidism. Prospective prediction of ophthalmopathy was tested in an independent validation cohort of 18 hyperthyroidism patients and 15 to 17 patients who later progressed to ophthalmopathy. For training and testing, the 80 to 100 patients in the discovery cohort were randomly divided in a 7:3 ratio. The study also compared thyroid tissue and blood T-cell repertoires from 6 or 7 Graves' hyperthyroidism patients. After blood sampling, hyperthyroidism patients were treated with methimazole at a starting dose of 30 mg daily, and ophthalmopathy patients were treated with high-dose intravenous methylprednisolone. The paper describes TCR Vbeta CDR3 sequencing of some 130 peripheral blood samples, made up of 43 ophthalmopathy patients, roughly 72 hyperthyroidism patients and 17 progressor patients.

From cysteine to phenylalanine, the CDR3 is 15 amino acids long. The entry retains the CDR3 DNA only, 45 bases that are in frame from base 1. Between the V and J ends, shortened by 0 bases and 6 bases respectively, the junction contains 12 bases. CDR1 is given as SGHRS and CDR2 as YFSETQ, both from the germline V gene. What the authors observed across the whole study: Blood samples also contained most of the expanded thyroid clonotypes (frequency above 0.001), which suggests that blood repertoires may reflect thyroid immune responses. In cross-validation, a model built on a 13 V-J signature told ophthalmopathy apart from stable hyperthyroidism with approximately 90% sensitivity and around 81% specificity, and in testing the same model reached 80%/75%. No statistical method was used to fix the sample size in advance, and group allocation was not hidden from the investigators. During validation, the model predicted progression to ophthalmopathy a median of about 6.5 months ahead of onset, with approximately 70% sensitivity and 72.22% specificity.

TCR beta CDR3 regions were amplified from RNA transcripts. The first round of RT-PCR for the TCR CDR3 was performed with the HTBI primer set and the Qiagen OneStep RT-PCR kit. Libraries were constructed in a second round of multiplex PCR, after which size selection and purification were carried out. Paired-end sequencing of the libraries was performed with 100 bp reads on an Illumina HiSeq2000. The original methods were these. SOAPnuke was used to process the raw data, throwing out any read that contained adapters or uncalled bases, had a mean Phred below 15, or lacked an exact constant-primer or identifier match. High-quality paired reads were merged with COPE v1.2.5, and unique nucleotide sequences were defined as clonotypes. MiTCR v1.1 was used to align clonotypes to the IMGT TRBV, TRBD and TRBJ reference segments. Only V-J combinations with frequency above 0.0001, covering about 99% of repertoires, were analysed. A TCS score was defined as the ratio between F50 (clonal expansion) and ExV (chaos), using BLOSUM62-based TCRdist between CDR3 peptides within each V-J. Welch's t-statistics and random forest reduced around 550 V-J features to 10 to 15, which were used in a naive Bayes classifier (R e1071). Thyroid-blood repertoire similarity was quantified with the Morisita-Horn index. TCRdb ran its own pipeline on the public reads, namely fastp trimming at Q25 and MiXCR clone calling, and kept in-frame beta chains. Entries that share a CDR3 protein sequence are merged under the most common genes and DNA. The V and J calls were determined by TCRdb, not by the authors. This sample gives hundreds of thousands of distinct CDR3 sequences in total; about 38% of them show up just once. Over 8% of the sample goes to the ten largest clones.

Recombination joined TRBV5-1 with TRBJ2-2; D gene: possibly TRBD2, on 5 matching bases. The receptor was isolated from a young man with Graves' hyperthyroidism. The sample was blood. CDR3 region: CASSLEVSVPGELFF. The DNA sequence reads TGCGCCAGCAGCTTGGAGGTTAGCGTACCCGGGGAGCTGTTTTTT.